This T cell receptor beta chain originates from a study of beta chain features in type 1 diabetes. Background on the study: Healthy donors and patients showed comparable age, gender and cell yields. The study's findings and limits: Patients' naive, central memory and Treg TCRB repertoires seemed closer to one another than those of healthy donors. There was a possibility that cDNA sequencing over-represented cells with high TCR expression.

Every bit of the isolated RNA underwent reverse transcription, so sequencing read expressed TCRB transcripts. Naive, central memory and regulatory T cell samples averaged roughly 3.6 million reads. Clones were sequenced by immunoSEQ multiplex PCR, and TCRdb holds only the in-frame ones, with some missing. The table lists around 300,000 clones, roughly 8% of them singletons. This clone was found many times. Its antigen is not known. Sequencing was done on a sample of central memory CD4+ T cells from blood. This clonotype originated in a woman aged 18-29 years in good health.

CDR3 coding DNA: TGTGCCAGCAGCAAAGGGTCGAGCTCCTACGAGCAGTACTTC. This translates into CASSKGSSSYEQYF. The chain has TRBV7-9 and TRBJ2-7, with D hard to call. This CDR3 comprises 14 residues. The V gene's germline CDR1 is SEHNR and CDR2 FQNEAQ (reference sequence). V was shortened by 5 bases and J by 0 bases, with 11 bases between the two germline ends.